This T cell receptor beta chain was identified in a study of cytomegalovirus exposure and HLA in healthy donors (dated by TCRdb to the late 2010s). Concerning the study at large: An earlier analysis of several hundred of the donors reported around 280 Gb of sequence data and 90 million to 120 million unique TCR beta sequences obtained from some 170 million T cells. An early release that covered fewer than 750 HLA-typed donors contained approximately 320 gigabases of sequencing data and approximately 85 million unique TCR sequences. The genetic ancestry cluster associated with self-reported Caucasian donors included around 76% of the roughly 390 genotyped donors. The study was designed to test whether signatures of past pathogen exposure could be identified by cataloging public T cell receptors. The T cell repertoires of under 750 subjects were profiled by immunosequencing and related to cytomegalovirus serostatus. Along with the roughly 700-subject first cohort, a separate validation cohort of over a hundred different subjects was used. High-throughput TCR immunosequencing, statistical association of individual TCRs with disease status, and machine learning were combined to predict cytomegalovirus infection status. To study patterns of TCR occurrence, a later analysis re-analyzed previously published TCR beta repertoires from 500 to 850 donors and added high-resolution HLA genotyping. In the later analysis, no new phenotypic data were used to find candidate immune exposures; instead, reliance was placed on TCR beta sequences and their occurrence across donors. An earlier analysis of several hundred of the donors used high-throughput TCR beta sequencing to judge whether each TCR beta V gene segment behaved as functional or pseudogenic. Donor age, sex, ethnicity and CMV serostatus were compiled alongside the repertoire data. A later genetic analysis used genome-wide SNP genotypes for about 60% of the roughly 670 donors, treating that subset as a discovery cohort. Every repertoire in the discovery cohort had been generated on one and the same sequencing platform. Both class I and class II loci were covered by HLA typing, at four-digit resolution. Typing coverage differed by locus: A, B, C, DRB1 and DQB1 were typed in roughly 620-630 donors, DQA1 in about 510, DPA1 in nearly 610, and DPB1 in 400 to 480. Five DR-DQ haplotypes were treated as single units for association and clustering because of strong linkage in the cohort. Among roughly 400 genotyped donors of the cohort, an average of around 250,000 unique TCR beta nucleotide sequences was sequenced per donor, of which about 18% were non-productive. What the work shows at the level of the full study, not this receptor alone: In a later analysis, around 17,000 TCR beta sequences were associated with specific HLA alleles at a false discovery rate of 0.05. When HLA alleles, especially DR and DQ, strongly co-occurred, TCR associations were difficult to assign to individual alleles. In a later analysis, several top co-occurrence clusters were reported to appear linked to parvovirus B19, influenza, CMV and Epstein-Barr virus. A cluster of highly shared sequence variants was judged likely to represent a technical artifact of the sequencing pipeline. The authors suggested that the approach could potentially be generalized to other disease states and immunological phenotypes. A later analysis found that TCR association rates varied across HLA loci, with DRB1 alleles showing the most associated TCRs and HLA-C alleles the fewest. Most TCR sequences were observed very rarely across donors, whereas some public TCRs were present in many individuals. Because counts were too low, some 17 rarely observed V segments, including chromosome 9 orphons, were left out of the earlier analysis of 587 of the donors. The classifier was reported to diagnose cytomegalovirus status with high specificity and sensitivity in both the original cohort and the validation cohort. Linkage disequilibrium might explain the correlated functional status among segregating V segments, but an unknown experimental factor could not be excluded. For the cohort, immune exposure information was limited to CMV serostatus. According to a later analysis, most CMV-associated TCR beta chains appeared to be HLA-restricted, and the HLA associations seemed to be driven largely by CMV exposure. Presence/absence analyses assumed roughly uniform sequencing depth across donors, an assumption that may not hold. Because HLA typing was missing for some donors at each locus, association tests included only the typed subset. In vitro tests confirmed that three of the cytomegalovirus-associated TCR beta chains recognize cytomegalovirus antigens. In the study, approximately 160 TCR beta chains were listed as associated with cytomegalovirus. In an earlier analysis of 500 to 650 of the donors, most TCR beta V segments appeared in productive rearrangements about 87% or about 30% of the time, broadly matching IMGT annotations. According to a later genetic analysis, donors in an Asian-associated ancestry cluster had fewer N-insertions in productive TCRs than the roughly 670-donor mean. In a later genetic analysis, a missense DCLRE1C variant was associated with V-gene and J-gene trimming of TCR beta chains, and the association was replicated in an independent cohort. A further reported finding was that TCR beta sequences accurately predicted the HLA-A and HLA-B alleles for most subjects in the first cohort. The 87-base-pair reads could not distinguish some IMGT-functional V segments, including TRBV6-2 and TRBV6-3, so those segments were excluded. A later analysis found that HLA-associated TCR beta chains were more clonally expanded and had lower generation probabilities than equally common non-associated chains. Only TCR beta chains were sequenced in this cohort, and the absence of alpha or paired-chain data limited detectable features.

This clone was recorded a few times. Its antigen target is currently unknown. Per-nucleotide qualities are absent, and no much larger clonotype sits a single base away. Receptor libraries were prepared by the immunoSEQ multiplex PCR assay. For the multiplex PCR, a mixture combining 60 forward primers for TCR Vbeta segments and 13 reverse primers for TCR Jbeta segments was used. A multiplex PCR assay on genomic DNA amplified the CDR3 region of rearranged TCR beta genes. The amplified TCR beta libraries were sequenced on the Illumina HiSeq System as 87-base-pair reads. Processing in the source paper ran as follows. In a later analysis, tens of millions of unique TCR beta chains were counted across the 650 to 700 repertoires, and roughly 11 million of these chains were shared by at least two donors. Raw reads were error-corrected and collapsed into unique sequences with a nearest-neighbor algorithm that merged closely related sequences to remove PCR and sequencing errors. To assign V, D and J gene segments, CDR3 sequences were aligned to IMGT reference sequences. Each retained sequence needed at least a six-nucleotide match to both a V gene segment and a J gene segment. Rearrangements were classified as productive when the CDR3 lacked stop codons and remained in frame with V and J, and all other rearrangements were classified as non-productive. Following IMGT convention, CDR3 was defined as the stretch from the second conserved V-encoded cysteine to the conserved J-encoded phenylalanine. In an earlier analysis of more than 550 of the donors, sequences lacking an unambiguous match to a single V gene segment were excluded. In an earlier analysis of approximately 500 of the donors, a V segment was called functional when productive rearrangements were above 56.7%, and segregating when the standard deviation between donors exceeded 5%. To diagnose cytomegalovirus status from the catalog of TCR beta chain sequences, a statistical classification framework was built. A later analysis assigned V and J genes by comparing TCR nucleotide sequences with IMGT/GENE-DB human TR gene sequences. The TCRdist pipeline was used in a later analysis to assign CDR3 sequences and most-parsimonious VDJ recombination scenarios. In a later analysis, each TCR beta chain was defined by its CDR3 amino acid sequence together with its V-gene family, and reads without a unique V-gene family were excluded. In a later analysis, some 600 highly shared, low-generation-probability nucleotide sequences were removed to address suspected cross-contamination and a sequencing artifact. A later analysis calculated a clonal expansion index for each public chain from normalized within-repertoire ranks of inferred template counts. A later analysis computed generation probabilities with a VDJ recombination model fitted to out-of-frame rearrangements, and checked the results against IGoR. In a later analysis, TCR-TCR, TCR-HLA and TCR-CMV co-occurrence was scored with hypergeometric tests, and a repertoire-size bias correction was applied to TCR pairs. False discovery rates were estimated in a later analysis by permuting HLA or CMV assignments 20 times. In a later analysis, co-occurring TCRs were grouped with DBSCAN, and TCRdist sequence similarity was added when clustering was performed within HLA-allele-positive subsets. For co-occurrence clustering, repertoires with fewer than 30,000 or more than 120,000 public chains were excluded, along with roughly 5 repertoires with anomalous nucleotide sharing. TCRdb holds this immuneACCESS table with in-frame rearrangements only. Some clones are missing; in checked studies, unresolved V genes explain under half, and the rest has no known cause. V, J and clone size are those of that table, while D and trimming were read from the DNA. This sample gives roughly 120,000 clones in total; over 60% of them show up just once. The biggest ten clones account for just under 8.5% of the sample.

The CDR3 runs 16 amino acids, cysteine and phenylalanine included. Just CDR3 DNA is preserved here, 48 bases in frame from base 1. Deletion took 4 bases off V and 0 bases off J, with a span of 13 bases between the germline ends. From a lookup of the germline V gene (reference sequence), CDR1 and CDR2 are SGHAT and FQDESV. The cohort consisted of approximately 690 healthy bone marrow donors. At the time of sampling, every cohort member was nominally healthy, though immune exposures that went unrecorded were likely present. The donor tested CMV seropositive and was one of the 289 seropositive cohort members. Every donor gave a peripheral blood sample, and the peripheral blood mononuclear cells from that sample were used for TCR beta sequencing. The Qiagen DNeasy Blood Extraction Kit was used to extract genomic DNA from the blood cell samples.

Here the chain combines TRBV11-1 and TRBJ2-1, with TRBD2 as a weak D call on 5 bases. The sample consisted of PBMCs. The sequence was collected from a woman in her 40s in good health and CMV-seropositive. In nucleotide form, the sequence is TGTGCCAGCAGCTCGGACTCTCCAAGCTCCTACAATGAGCAGTTCTTC. Protein translation: CASSSDSPSSYNEQFF.